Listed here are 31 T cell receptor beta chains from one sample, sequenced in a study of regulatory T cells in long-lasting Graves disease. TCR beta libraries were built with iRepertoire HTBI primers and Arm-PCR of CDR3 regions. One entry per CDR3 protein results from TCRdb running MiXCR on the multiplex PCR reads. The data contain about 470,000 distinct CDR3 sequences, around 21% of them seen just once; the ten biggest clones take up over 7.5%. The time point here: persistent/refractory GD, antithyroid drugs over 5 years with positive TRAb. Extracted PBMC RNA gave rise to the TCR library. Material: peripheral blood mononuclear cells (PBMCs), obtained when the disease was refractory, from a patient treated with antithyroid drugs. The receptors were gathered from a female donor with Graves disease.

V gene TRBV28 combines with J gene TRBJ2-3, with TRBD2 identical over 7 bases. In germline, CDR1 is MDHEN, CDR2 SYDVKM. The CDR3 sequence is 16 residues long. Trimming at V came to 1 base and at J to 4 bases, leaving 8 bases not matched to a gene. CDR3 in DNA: TGTGCCAGCAGTTTATTGGCGGGAGTTACCGCAGATACGCAGTATTTT. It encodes CASSLLAGVTADTQYF.

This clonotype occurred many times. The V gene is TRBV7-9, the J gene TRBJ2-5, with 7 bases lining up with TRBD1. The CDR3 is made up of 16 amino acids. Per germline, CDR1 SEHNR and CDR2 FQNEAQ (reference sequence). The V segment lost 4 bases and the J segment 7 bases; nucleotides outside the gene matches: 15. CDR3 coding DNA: TGTGCCAGCAGCTCAGAGACGACAGGGCCGGATGGGACCCAGTACTTC. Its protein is CASSSETTGPDGTQYF.

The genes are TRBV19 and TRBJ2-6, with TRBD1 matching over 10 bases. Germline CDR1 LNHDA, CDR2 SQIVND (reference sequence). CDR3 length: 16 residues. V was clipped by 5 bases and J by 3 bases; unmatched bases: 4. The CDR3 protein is CASSGTGVLGANVLTF. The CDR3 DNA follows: TGTGCCAGTAGTGGGACAGGGGTTCTTGGGGCCAACGTCCTGACTTTC.

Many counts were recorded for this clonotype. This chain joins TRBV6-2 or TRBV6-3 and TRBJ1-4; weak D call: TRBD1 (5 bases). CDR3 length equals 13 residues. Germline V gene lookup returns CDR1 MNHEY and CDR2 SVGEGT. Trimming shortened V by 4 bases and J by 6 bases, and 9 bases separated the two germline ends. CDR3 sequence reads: CASSWQGDEKLFF. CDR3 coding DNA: TGTGCCAGCAGTTGGCAGGGTGATGAAAAACTGTTTTTT.

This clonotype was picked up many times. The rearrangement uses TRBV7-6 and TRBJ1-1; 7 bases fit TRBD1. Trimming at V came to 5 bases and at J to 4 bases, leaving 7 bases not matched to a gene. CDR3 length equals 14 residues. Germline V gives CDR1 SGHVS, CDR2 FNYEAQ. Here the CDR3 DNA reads TGTGCCAGCAGCATTACCGCAGGGGGCACTGAAGCTTTCTTT. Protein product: CASSITAGGTEAFF. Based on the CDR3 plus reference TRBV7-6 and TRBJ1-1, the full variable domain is GAGVSQSPRYKVTKRGQDVALRCDPISGHVSLYWYRQALGQGPEFLTYFNYEAQQDKSGLPNDRFSAERPEGSISTLTIQRTEQRDSAMYRCASSITAGGTEAFFGQGTRLTVV.

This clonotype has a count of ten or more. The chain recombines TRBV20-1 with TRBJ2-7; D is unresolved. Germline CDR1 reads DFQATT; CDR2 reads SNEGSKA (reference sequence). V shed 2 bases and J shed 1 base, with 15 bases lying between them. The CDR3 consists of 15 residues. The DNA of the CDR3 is TGCAGTGCTAGACATCCCCGCCAACCGTCCTACGAGCAGTACTTC. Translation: CSARHPRQPSYEQYF.

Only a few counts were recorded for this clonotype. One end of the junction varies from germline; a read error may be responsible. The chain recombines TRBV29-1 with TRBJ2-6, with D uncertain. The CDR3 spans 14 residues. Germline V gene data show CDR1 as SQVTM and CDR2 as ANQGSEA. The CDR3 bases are TGCAGCGTTGAAGTAGGCTCTGAGGCCAACGTCCTGACTTTC. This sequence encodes CSVEVGSEANVLTF.

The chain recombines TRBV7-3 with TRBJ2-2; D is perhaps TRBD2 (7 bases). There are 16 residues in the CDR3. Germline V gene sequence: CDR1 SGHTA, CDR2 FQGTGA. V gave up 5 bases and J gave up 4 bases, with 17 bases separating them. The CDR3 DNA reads TGTGCCAGCAGCCCGCAGGGGAGGGCCTCCACCGGGGAGCTGTTTTTT. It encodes CASSPQGRASTGELFF.

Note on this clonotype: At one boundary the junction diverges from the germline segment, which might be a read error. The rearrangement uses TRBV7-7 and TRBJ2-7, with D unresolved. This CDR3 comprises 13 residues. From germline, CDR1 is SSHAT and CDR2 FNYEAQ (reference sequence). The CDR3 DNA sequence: TGTGCTAGCAGCCGCGCTACCGACTACGAGCAGTACTTC. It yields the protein CASSRATDYEQYF. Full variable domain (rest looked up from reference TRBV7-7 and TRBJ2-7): GAGVSQSPRYKVTKRGQDVTLRCDPISSHATLYWYQQALGQGPEFLTYFNYEAQPDKSGLPSDRFSAERPEGSISTLTIQRTEQRDSAMYRCASSRATDYEQYFGPGTRLTVT.

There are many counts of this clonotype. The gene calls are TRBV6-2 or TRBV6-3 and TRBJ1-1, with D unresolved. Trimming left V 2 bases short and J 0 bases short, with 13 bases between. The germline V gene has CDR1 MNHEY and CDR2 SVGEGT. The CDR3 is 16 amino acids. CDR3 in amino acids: CASSYRPSLLNTEAFF. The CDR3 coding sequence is TGTGCCAGCAGTTACCGCCCGAGTCTCTTGAACACTGAAGCTTTCTTT.

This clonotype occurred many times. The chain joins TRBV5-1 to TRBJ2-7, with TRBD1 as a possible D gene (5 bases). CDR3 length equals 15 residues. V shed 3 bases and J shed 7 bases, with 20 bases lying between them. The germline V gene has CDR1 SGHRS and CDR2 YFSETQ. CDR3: CASSSNRHMSDEQYF. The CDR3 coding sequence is TGCGCCAGCAGCTCGAACAGGCATATGTCGGATGAGCAGTACTTC.

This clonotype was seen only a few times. The CDR3 region is CASSPARVSNTGELFF. The CDR3 DNA is TGTGCCAGCAGCCCGGCTCGGGTCTCGAACACCGGGGAGCTGTTTTTT. V is TRBV9 and J is TRBJ2-2; D is unclear. This CDR3 is built from 16 residues. Germline CDR1 is SGDLS and CDR2 is YYNGEE. Trimming stripped 4 bases from V and 0 bases from J, with 13 bases between.

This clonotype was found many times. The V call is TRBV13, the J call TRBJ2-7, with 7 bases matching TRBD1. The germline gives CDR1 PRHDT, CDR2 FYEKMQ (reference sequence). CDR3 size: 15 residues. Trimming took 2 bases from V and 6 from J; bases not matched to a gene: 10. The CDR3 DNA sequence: TGTGCCAGCAGCTTAAACCGGGACAGTCCGATCGAGCAGTACTTC. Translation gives CASSLNRDSPIEQYF.

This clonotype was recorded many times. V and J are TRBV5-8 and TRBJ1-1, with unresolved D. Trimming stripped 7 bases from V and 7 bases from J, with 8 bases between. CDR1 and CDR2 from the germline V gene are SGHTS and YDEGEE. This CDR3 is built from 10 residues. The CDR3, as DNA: TGTGCCAGCGGACGGAGTGAAGCTTTCTTT. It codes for CASGRSEAFF.

CDR3 in amino acids: CASSLLMVGVGEQYF. The CDR3 region has the DNA TGTGCCAGCAGCTTACTTATGGTGGGAGTTGGCGAGCAGTACTTC. The chain couples TRBV11-2 to TRBJ2-7; D may be TRBD2 (5 bases). Germline CDR1 is SGHAT and CDR2 is FQNNGV. The CDR3 runs to 15 residues. The V end lost 2 bases, the J end lost 6 bases, and 17 bases lay between the germline ends.

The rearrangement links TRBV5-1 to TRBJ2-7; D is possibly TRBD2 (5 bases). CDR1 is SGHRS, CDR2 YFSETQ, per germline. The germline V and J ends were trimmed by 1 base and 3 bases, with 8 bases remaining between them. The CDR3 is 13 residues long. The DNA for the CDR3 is TGCGCCAGCAGCTTGCCGGGAAACTACGAGCAGTACTTC. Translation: CASSLPGNYEQYF. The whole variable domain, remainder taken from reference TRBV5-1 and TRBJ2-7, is KAGVTQTPRYLIKTRGQQVTLSCSPISGHRSVSWYQQTPGQGLQFLFEYFSETQRNKGNFPGRFSGRQFSNSRSEMNVSTLELGDSALYLCASSLPGNYEQYFGPGTRLTVT.

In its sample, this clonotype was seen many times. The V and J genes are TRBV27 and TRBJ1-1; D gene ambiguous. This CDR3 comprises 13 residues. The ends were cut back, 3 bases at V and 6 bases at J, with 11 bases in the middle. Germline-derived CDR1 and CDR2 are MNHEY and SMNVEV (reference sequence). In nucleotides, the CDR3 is TGTGCCAGCAGTTTGTTATGGGGAGCTGAAGCTTTCTTT. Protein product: CASSLLWGAEAFF.

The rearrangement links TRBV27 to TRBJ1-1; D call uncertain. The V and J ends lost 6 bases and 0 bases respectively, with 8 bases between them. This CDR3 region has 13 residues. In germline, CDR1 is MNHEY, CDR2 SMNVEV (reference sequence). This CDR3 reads CASRLEVNTEAFF. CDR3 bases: TGTGCCAGCAGACTAGAAGTGAACACTGAAGCTTTCTTT.

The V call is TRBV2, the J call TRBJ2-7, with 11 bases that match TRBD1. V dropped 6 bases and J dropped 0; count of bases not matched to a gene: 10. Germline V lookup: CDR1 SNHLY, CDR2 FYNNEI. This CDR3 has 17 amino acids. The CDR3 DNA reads TGTGCCAGCAGCGTAGACACCGGGACAGGGGGCTCCTACGAGCAGTACTTC. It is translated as CASSVDTGTGGSYEQYF.

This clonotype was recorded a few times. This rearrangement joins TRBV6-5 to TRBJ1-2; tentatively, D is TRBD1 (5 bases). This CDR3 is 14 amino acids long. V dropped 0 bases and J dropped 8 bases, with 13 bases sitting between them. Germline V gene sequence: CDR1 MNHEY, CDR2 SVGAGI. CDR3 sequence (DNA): TGTGCCAGCAGTTACTCGGGGGGAGCTGAGGGCTACACCTTC. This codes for CASSYSGGAEGYTF.

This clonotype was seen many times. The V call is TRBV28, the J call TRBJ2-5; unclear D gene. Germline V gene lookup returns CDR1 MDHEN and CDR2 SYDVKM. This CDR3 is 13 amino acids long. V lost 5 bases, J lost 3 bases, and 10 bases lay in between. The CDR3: CASSRWGEETQYF. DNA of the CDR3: TGTGCCAGCAGTAGGTGGGGTGAAGAGACCCAGTACTTC.

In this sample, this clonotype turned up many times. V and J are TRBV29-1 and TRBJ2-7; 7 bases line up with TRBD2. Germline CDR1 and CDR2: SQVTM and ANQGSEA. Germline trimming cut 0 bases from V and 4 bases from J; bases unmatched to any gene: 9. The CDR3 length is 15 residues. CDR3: CSVEDAGGRAYEQYF. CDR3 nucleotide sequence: TGCAGCGTTGAAGATGCAGGAGGGAGGGCATACGAGCAGTACTTC.

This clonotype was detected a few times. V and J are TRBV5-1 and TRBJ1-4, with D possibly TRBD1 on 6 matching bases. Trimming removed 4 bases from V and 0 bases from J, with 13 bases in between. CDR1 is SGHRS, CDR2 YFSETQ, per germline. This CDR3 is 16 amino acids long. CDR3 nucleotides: TGCGCCAGCAGCCACGTGGGGGCCTCAACTAATGAAAAACTGTTTTTT. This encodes CASSHVGASTNEKLFF.

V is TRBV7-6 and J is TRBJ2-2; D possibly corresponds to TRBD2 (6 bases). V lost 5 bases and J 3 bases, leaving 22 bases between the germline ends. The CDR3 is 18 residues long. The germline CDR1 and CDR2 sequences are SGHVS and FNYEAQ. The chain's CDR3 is CASSPEGPSIMDTGELFF. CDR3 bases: TGTGCCAGCAGCCCGGAGGGGCCCTCGATTATGGACACCGGGGAGCTGTTTTTT.

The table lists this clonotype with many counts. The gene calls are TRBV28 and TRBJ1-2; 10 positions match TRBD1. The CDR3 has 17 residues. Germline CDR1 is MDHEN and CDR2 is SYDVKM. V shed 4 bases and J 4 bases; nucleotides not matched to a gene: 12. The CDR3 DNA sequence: TGTGCCAGCAGTTCTCCCGGGACAGGGGTTCTGGTCTATGGCTACACCTTC. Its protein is CASSSPGTGVLVYGYTF.

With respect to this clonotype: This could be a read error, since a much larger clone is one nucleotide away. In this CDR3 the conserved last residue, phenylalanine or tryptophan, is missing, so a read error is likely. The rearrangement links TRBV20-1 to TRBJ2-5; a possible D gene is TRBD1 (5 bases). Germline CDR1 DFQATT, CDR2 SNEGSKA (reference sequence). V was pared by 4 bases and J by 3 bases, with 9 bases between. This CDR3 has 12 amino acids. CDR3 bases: TGCAGTGCTACTAGACAGAAAGAGACCCAGTACCTC. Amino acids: CSATRQKETQYL.

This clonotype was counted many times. CDR3 sequence: CASSLVFLGISGANVLTF. In DNA, the CDR3 is TGTGCCAGCAGCTTAGTGTTCCTCGGGATTTCTGGGGCCAACGTCCTGACTTTC. This chain links TRBV7-2 with TRBJ2-6; perhaps TRBD2 as D (5 bases). Germline CDR1 and CDR2: SGHTA and FQGNSA. The CDR3 runs to 18 residues. The ends were cut back, 1 base at V and 1 base at J, with 14 bases in the middle.

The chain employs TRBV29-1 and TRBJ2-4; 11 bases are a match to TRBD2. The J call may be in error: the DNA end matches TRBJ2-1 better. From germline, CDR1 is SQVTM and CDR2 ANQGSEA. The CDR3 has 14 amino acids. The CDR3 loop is CSVEAGLAALEQFF. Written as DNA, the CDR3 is TGCAGCGTTGAAGCGGGACTAGCGGCACTAGAGCAGTTCTTC.

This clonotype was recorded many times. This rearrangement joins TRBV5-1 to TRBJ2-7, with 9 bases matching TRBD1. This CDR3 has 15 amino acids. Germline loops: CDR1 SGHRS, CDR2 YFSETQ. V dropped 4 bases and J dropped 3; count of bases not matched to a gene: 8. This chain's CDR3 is CASSPSGQGRYEQYF. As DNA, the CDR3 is TGCGCCAGCAGCCCGTCCGGACAGGGGCGCTACGAGCAGTACTTC.

CDR3 nucleotides: TGTGCCAGCAGCTCCGGGCGACGGGGCTACACCTTC. Translated: CASSSGRRGYTF. V gene TRBV5-6 combines with J gene TRBJ1-2, with no clear D. V was trimmed by 3 bases and J by 8 bases, leaving 11 bases between them. Germline assignment: CDR1 SGHDT and CDR2 YYEEEE. This CDR3 contains 12 residues.

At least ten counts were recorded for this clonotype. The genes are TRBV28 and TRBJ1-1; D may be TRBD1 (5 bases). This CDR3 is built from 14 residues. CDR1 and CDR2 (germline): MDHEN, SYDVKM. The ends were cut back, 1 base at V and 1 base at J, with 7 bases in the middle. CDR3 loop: CASSLFGQNTEAFF. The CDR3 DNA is TGTGCCAGCAGTTTATTCGGACAGAACACTGAAGCTTTCTTT.